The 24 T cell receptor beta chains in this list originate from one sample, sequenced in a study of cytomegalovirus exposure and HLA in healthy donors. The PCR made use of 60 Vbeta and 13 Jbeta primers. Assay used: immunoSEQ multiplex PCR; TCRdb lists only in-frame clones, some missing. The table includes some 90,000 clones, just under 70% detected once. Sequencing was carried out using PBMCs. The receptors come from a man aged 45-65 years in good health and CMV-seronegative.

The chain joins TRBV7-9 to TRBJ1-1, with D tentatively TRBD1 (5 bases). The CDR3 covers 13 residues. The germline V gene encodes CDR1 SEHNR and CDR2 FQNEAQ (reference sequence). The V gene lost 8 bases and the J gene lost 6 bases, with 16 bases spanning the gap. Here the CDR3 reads CASDGFRAAEAFF. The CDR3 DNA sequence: TGTGCCAGCGATGGCTTCAGGGCCGCTGAAGCTTTCTTT.

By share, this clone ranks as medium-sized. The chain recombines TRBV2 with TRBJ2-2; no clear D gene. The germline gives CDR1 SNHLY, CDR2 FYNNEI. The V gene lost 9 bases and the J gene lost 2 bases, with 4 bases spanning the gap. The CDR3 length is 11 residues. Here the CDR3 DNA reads TGTGCCAGTAGAAACACCGGGGAGCTGTTTTTT. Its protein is CASRNTGELFF.

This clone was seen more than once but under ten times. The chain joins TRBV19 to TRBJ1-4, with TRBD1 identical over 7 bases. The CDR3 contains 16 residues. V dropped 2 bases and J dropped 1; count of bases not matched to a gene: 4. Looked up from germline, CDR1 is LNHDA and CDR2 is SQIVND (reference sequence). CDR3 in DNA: TGTGCCAGTAGTATATTCCAGGGGGAAACTAATGAAAAACTGTTTTTT. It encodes CASSIFQGETNEKLFF.

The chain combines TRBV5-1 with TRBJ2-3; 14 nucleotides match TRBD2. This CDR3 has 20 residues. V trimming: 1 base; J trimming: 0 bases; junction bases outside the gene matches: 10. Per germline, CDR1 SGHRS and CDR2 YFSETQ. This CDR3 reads CASSLSGGTSGRTSTDTQYF. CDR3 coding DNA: TGCGCCAGCAGCTTGAGCGGGGGGACTAGCGGGAGAACTAGCACAGATACGCAGTATTTT.

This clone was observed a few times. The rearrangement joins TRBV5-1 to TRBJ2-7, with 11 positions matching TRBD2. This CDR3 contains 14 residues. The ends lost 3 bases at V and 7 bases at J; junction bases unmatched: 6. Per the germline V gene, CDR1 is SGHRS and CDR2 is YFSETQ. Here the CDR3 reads CASSSLAGGSEQYF. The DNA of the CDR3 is TGCGCCAGCAGCTCCTTAGCGGGGGGGAGTGAGCAGTACTTC.

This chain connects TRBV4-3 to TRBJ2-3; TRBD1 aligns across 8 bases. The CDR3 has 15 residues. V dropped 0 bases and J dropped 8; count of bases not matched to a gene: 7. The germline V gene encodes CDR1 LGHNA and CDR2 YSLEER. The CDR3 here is CASSQDDRGLSTQYF. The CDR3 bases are TGCGCCAGCAGCCAAGATGACAGGGGCCTTAGTACGCAGTATTTT.

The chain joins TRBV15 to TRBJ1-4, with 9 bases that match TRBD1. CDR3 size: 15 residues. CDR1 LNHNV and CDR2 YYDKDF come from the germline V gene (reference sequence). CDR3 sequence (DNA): TGTGTCACAGGGGGCCGAATAGCTACTAATGAAAAACTGTTTTTT. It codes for CVTGGRIATNEKLFF.

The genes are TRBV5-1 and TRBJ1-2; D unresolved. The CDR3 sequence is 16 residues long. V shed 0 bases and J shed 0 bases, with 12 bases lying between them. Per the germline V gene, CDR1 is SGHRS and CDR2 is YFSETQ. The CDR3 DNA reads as TGCGCCAGCAGCTTGGCCTCGGGGTTAACTAACTATGGCTACACCTTC. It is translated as CASSLASGLTNYGYTF.

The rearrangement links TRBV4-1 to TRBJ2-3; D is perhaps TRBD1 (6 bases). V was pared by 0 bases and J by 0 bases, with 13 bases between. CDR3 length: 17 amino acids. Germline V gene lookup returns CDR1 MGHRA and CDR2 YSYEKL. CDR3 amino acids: CASSQEGQGHSTDTQYF. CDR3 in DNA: TGCGCCAGCAGCCAAGAAGGGCAGGGACATAGCACAGATACGCAGTATTTT.

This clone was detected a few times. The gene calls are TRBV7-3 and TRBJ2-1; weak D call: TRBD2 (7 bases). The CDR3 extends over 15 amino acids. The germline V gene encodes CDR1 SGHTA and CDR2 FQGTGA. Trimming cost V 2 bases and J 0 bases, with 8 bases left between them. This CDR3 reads CASSLAGASYNEQFF. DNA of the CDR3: TGTGCCAGCAGCTTAGCGGGGGCCTCCTACAATGAGCAGTTCTTC.

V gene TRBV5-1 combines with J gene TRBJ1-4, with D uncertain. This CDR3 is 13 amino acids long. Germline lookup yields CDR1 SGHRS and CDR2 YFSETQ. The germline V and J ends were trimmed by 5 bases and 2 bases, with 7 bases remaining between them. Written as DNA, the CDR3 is TGCGCCAGCAGGCGGGGTACTAATGAAAAACTGTTTTTT. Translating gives CASRRGTNEKLFF.

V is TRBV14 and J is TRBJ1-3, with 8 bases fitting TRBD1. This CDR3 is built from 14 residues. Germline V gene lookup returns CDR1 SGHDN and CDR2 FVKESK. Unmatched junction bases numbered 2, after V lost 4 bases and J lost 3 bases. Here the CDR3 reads CASSLTGVGNTIYF. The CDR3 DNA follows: TGTGCCAGCAGCCTGACAGGGGTTGGAAACACCATATATTTT.

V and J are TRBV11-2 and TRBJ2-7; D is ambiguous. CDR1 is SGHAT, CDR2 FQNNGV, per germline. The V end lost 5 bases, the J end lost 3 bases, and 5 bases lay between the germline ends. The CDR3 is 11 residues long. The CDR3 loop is CASSEYYEQYF. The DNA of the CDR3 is TGTGCCAGCAGCGAGTACTACGAGCAGTACTTC.

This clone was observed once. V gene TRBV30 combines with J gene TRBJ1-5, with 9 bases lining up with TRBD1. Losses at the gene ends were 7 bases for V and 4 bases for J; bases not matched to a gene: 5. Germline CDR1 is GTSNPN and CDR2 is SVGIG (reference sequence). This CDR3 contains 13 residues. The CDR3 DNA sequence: TGTGCCTCCGGGACAGGGCTTAATCAGCCCCAGCATTTT. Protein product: CASGTGLNQPQHF.

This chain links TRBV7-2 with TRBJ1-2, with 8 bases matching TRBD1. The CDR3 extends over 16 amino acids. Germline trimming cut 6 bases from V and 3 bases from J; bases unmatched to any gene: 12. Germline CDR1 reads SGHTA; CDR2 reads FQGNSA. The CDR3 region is CASSFRTGQVDYGYTF. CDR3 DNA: TGTGCCAGCAGTTTCCGGACAGGGCAAGTGGACTATGGCTACACCTTC.

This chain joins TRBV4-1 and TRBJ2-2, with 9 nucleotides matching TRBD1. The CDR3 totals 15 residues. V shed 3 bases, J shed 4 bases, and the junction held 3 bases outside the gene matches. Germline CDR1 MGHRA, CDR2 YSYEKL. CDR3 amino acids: CASSQTGGSTGELFF. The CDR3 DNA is TGCGCCAGCAGCCAGACAGGGGGGAGCACCGGGGAGCTGTTTTTT.

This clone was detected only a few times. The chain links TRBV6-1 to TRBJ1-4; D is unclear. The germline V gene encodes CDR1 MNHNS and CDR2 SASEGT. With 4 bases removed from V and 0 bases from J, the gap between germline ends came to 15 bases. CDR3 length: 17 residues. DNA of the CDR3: TGTGCCAGCAGTGCACTAACTTACCGCGCAACTAATGAAAAACTGTTTTTT. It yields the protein CASSALTYRATNEKLFF.

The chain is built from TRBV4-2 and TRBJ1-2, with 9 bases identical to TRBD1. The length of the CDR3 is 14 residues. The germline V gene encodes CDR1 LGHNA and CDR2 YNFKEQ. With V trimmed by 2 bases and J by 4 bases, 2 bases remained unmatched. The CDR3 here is CASSQLTGGYGYTF. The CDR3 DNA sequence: TGTGCCAGCAGCCAACTGACAGGGGGCTATGGCTACACCTTC.

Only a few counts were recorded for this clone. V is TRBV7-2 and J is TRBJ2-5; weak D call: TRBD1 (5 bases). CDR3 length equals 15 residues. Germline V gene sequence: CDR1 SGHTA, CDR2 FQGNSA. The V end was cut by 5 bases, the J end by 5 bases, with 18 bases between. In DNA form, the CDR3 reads TGTGCCAGCAGCGAGAGACAGAGGCCGCAGGAGACCCAGTACTTC. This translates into CASSERQRPQETQYF.

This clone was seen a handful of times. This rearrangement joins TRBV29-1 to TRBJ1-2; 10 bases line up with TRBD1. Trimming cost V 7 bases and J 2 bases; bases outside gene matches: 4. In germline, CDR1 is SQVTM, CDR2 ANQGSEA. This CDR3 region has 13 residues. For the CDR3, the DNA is TGCAGCGGCGGACAGGGGGTGAACTATGGCTACACCTTC. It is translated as CSGGQGVNYGYTF.

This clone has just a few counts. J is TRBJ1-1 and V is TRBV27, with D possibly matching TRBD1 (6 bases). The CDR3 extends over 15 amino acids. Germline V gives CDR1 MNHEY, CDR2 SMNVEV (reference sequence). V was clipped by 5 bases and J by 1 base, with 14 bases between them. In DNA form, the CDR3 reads TGTGCCAGCAGTAAGCAGGGGTTGACGAACACTGAAGCTTTCTTT. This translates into CASSKQGLTNTEAFF.

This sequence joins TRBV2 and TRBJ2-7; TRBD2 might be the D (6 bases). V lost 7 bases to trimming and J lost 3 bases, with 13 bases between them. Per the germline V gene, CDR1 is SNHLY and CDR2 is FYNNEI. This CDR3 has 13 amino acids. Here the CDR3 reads CASKEGIHYEQYF. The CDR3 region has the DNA TGTGCCAGCAAGGAGGGGATCCACTACGAGCAGTACTTC.

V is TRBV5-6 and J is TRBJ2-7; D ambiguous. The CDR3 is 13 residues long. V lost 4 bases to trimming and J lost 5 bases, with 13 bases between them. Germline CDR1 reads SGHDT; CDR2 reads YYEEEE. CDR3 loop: CASSRRLSHEQYF. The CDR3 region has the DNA TGTGCCAGCAGCCGCAGGCTTTCTCACGAGCAGTACTTC.

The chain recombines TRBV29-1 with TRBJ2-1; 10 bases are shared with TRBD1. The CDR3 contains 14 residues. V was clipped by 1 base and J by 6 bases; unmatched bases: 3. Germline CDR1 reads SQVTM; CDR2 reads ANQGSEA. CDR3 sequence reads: CSVEGTGGANEQFF. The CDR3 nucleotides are TGCAGCGTTGAAGGGACAGGGGGGGCCAATGAGCAGTTCTTC.